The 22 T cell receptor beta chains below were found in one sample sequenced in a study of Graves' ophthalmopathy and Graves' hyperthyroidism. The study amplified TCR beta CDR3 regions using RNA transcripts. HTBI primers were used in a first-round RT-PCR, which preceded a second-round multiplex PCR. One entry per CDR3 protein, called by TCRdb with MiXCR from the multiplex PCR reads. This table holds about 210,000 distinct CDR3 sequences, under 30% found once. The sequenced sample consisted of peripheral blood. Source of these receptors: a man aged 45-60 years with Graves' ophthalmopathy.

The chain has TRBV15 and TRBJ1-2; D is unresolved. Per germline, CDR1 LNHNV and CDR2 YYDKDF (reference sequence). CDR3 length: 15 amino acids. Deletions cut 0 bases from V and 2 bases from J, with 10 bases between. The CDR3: CATSREPNPNYGYTF. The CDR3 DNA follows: TGTGCCACCAGCAGAGAACCTAACCCCAACTATGGCTACACCTTC.

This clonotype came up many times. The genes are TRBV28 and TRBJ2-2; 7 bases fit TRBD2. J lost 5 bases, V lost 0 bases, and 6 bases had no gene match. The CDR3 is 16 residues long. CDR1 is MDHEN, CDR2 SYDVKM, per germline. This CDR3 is CASSLWAGARTGELFF. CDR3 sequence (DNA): TGTGCCAGCAGTTTATGGGCGGGAGCGAGAACCGGGGAGCTGTTTTTT.

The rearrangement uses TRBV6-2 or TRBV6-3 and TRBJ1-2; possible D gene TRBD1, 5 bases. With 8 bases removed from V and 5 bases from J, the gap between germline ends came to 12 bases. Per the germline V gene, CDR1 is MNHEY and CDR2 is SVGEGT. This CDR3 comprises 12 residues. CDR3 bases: TGTGCCAGCGAAGGGGCCGGTTATGGCTACACCTTC. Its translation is CASEGAGYGYTF.

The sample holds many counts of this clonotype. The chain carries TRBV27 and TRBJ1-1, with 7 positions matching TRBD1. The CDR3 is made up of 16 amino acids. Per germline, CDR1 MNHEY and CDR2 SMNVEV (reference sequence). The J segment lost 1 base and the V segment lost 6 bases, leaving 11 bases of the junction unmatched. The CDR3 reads CASSPLDRVGNTEAFF. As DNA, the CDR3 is TGTGCCAGCAGCCCCTTAGACAGGGTCGGGAACACTGAAGCTTTCTTT.

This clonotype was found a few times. CDR3 DNA sequence: TGTGCCAGCAGTTTTGACAGGGAAGGCTATGGCTACACCTTC. The encoded protein is CASSFDREGYGYTF. The genes are TRBV12-3 or TRBV12-4 and TRBJ1-2; TRBD1 matches 7 bases. The length of the CDR3 is 14 residues. J was trimmed by 4 bases and V by 3 bases; bases with no gene match: 5.

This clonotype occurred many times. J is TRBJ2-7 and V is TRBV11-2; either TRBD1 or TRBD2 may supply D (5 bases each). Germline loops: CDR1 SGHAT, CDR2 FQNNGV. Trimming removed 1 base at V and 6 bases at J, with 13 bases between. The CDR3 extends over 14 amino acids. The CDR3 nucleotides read TGTGCCAGCAGCTTAGGTGGCCGGGGCGTCGAGCAGTACTTC. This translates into CASSLGGRGVEQYF.

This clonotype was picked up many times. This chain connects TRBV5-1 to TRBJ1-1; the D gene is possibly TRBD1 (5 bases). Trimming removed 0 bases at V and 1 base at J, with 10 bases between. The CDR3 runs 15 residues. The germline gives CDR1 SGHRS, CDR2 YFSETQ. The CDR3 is CASSLDPGTNTEAFF. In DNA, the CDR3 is TGCGCCAGCAGCTTGGATCCAGGGACGAACACTGAAGCTTTCTTT.

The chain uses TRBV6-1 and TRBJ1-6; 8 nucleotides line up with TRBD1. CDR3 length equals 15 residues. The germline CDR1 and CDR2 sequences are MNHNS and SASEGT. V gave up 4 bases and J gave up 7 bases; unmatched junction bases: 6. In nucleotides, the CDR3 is TGTGCCAGCAGTGCCGACAGGGGCAGGAATTCACCCCTCCACTTT. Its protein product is CASSADRGRNSPLHF.

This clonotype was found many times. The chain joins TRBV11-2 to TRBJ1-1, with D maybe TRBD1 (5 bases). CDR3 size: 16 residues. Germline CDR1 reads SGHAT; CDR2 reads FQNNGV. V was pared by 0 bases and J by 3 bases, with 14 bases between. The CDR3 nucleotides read TGTGCCAGCAGCTTAGAGGACGGGGGGATGCACACTGAAGCTTTCTTT. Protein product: CASSLEDGGMHTEAFF.

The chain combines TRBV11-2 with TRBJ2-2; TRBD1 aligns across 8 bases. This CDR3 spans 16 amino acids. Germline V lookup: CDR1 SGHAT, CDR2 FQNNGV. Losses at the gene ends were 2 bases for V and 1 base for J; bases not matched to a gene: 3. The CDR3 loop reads CASSLFDRGNTGELFF. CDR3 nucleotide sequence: TGTGCCAGCAGCTTATTTGACAGGGGGAACACCGGGGAGCTGTTTTTT.

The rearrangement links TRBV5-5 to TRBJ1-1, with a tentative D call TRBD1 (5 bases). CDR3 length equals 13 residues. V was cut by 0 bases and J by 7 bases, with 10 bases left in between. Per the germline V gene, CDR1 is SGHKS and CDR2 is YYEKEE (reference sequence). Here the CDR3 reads CASSLVRGGEAFF. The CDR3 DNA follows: TGTGCCAGCAGCTTGGTAAGGGGCGGTGAAGCTTTCTTT.

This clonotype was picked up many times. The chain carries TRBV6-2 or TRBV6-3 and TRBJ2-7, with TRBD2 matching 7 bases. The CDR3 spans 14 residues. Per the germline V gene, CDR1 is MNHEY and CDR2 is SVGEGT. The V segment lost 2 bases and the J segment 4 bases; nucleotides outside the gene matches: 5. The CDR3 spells CASSYGGGPYEQYF. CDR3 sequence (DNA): TGTGCCAGCAGTTACGGGGGAGGGCCTTACGAGCAGTACTTC.

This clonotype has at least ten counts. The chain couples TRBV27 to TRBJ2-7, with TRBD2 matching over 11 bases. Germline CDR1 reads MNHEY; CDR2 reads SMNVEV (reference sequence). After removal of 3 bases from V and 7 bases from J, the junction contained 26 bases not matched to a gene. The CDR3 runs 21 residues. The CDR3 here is CASSFRPGGAEVAGGGGEQYF. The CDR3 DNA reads TGTGCCAGCAGTTTCAGGCCAGGGGGCGCAGAAGTAGCGGGAGGGGGGGGAGAGCAGTACTTC.

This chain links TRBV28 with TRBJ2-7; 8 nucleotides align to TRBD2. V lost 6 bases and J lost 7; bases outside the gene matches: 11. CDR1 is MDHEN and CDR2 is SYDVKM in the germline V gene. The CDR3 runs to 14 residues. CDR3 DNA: TGTGCCAGCAGCCGACTAGCGACCCTGAGTGAGCAGTACTTC. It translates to CASSRLATLSEQYF. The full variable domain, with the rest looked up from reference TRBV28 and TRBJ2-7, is DVKVTQSSRYLVKRTGEKVFLECVQDMDHENMFWYRQDPGLGLRLIYFSYDVKMKEKGDIPEGYSVSREKKERFSLILESASTNQTSMYLCASSRLATLSEQYFGPGTRLTVT.

CDR3 region: CASSLSTGQSNYGYTF. CDR3 coding DNA: TGCGCCAGCAGCTTGTCCACGGGACAGTCTAACTATGGCTACACCTTC. The rearrangement links TRBV5-1 to TRBJ1-2; TRBD1 aligns across 7 bases. V lost 1 base and J lost 0; bases outside the gene matches: 6. The length of the CDR3 is 16 residues. Per germline, CDR1 SGHRS and CDR2 YFSETQ. Full variable domain (outside the CDR3, taken from reference TRBV5-1 and TRBJ1-2): KAGVTQTPRYLIKTRGQQVTLSCSPISGHRSVSWYQQTPGQGLQFLFEYFSETQRNKGNFPGRFSGRQFSNSRSEMNVSTLELGDSALYLCASSLSTGQSNYGYTFGSGTRLTVV.

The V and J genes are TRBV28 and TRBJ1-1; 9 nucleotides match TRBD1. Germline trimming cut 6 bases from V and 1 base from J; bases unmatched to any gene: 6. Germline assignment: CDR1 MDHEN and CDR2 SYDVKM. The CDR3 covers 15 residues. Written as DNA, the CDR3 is TGTGCCAGCAGCTTGGGACAGGGACCGAACACTGAAGCTTTCTTT. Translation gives CASSLGQGPNTEAFF. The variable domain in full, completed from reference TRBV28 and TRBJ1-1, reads DVKVTQSSRYLVKRTGEKVFLECVQDMDHENMFWYRQDPGLGLRLIYFSYDVKMKEKGDIPEGYSVSREKKERFSLILESASTNQTSMYLCASSLGQGPNTEAFFGQGTRLTVV.

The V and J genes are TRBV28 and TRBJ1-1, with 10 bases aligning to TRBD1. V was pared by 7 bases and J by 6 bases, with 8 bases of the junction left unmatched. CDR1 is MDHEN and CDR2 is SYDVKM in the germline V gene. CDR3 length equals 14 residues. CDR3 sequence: CASTPGQGIAEAFF. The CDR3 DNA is TGTGCCAGCACCCCGGGACAGGGGATCGCTGAAGCTTTCTTT. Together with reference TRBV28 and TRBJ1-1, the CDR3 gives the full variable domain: DVKVTQSSRYLVKRTGEKVFLECVQDMDHENMFWYRQDPGLGLRLIYFSYDVKMKEKGDIPEGYSVSREKKERFSLILESASTNQTSMYLCASTPGQGIAEAFFGQGTRLTVV.

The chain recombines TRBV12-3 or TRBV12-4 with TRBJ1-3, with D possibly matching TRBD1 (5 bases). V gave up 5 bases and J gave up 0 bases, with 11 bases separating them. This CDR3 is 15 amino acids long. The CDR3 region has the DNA TGTGCCAGCAGTCCAAGGGACGGCTCTGGAAACACCATATATTTT. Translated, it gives CASSPRDGSGNTIYF.

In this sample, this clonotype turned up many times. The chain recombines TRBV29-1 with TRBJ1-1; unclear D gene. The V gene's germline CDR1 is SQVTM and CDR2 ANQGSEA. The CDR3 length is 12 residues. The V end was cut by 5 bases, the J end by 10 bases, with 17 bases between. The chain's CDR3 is CSVMVNERGAFF. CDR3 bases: TGCAGCGTTATGGTCAACGAGCGGGGAGCTTTCTTT.

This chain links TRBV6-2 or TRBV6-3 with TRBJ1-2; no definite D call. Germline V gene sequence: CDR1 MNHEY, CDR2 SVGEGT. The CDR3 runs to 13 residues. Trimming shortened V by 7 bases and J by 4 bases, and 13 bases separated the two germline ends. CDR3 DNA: TGTGCCAGCATTACTGACGGTTCCTATGGCTACACCTTC. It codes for CASITDGSYGYTF.

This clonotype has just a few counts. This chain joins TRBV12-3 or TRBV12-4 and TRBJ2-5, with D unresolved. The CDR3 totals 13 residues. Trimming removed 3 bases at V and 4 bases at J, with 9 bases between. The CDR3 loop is CASSFEVGETQYF. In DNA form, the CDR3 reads TGTGCCAGCAGTTTTGAGGTGGGAGAGACCCAGTACTTC.

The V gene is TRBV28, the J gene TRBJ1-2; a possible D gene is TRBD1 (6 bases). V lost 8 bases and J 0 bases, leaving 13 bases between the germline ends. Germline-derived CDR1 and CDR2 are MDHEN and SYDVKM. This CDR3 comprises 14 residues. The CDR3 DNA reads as TGTGCCAGCGACGGGGGGCAAGCTAACTATGGCTACACCTTC. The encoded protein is CASDGGQANYGYTF.